The 16 T cell receptor beta chains presented below share a single source sample, sequenced in a study of naive CD8 T cells in extremely preterm neonates. Deliveries were elective term cesareans at roughly 35-41 weeks, with no labor or membrane rupture. Produced via immunoSEQ multiplex PCR; TCRdb's table is partial and in-frame only. The table shows around 6,000 clones, with approximately 98% occurring only once. The specimen was naive CD8+ T cells from cord blood. The receptors stem from a newborn in good health.

The genes are TRBV12-5 and TRBJ1-1; D is perhaps TRBD1 (6 bases). V was shortened by 6 bases and J by 3 bases, with 17 bases between the two germline ends. The germline CDR1 and CDR2 sequences are LGHNT and FRNRAP. This CDR3 spans 15 amino acids. CDR3 sequence reads: CASGYGQFGDTEAFF. Written as DNA, the CDR3 is TGTGCTAGTGGCTACGGACAGTTCGGGGACACTGAAGCTTTCTTT.

The chain recombines TRBV9 with TRBJ2-3; 7 bases are a match to TRBD1. This CDR3 is built from 12 residues. With 3 bases clipped from V and 5 bases from J, the junction kept 0 bases outside the gene matches. Germline values: CDR1 SGDLS, CDR2 YYNGEE. The CDR3 sequence: CASSDRGDTQYF. The CDR3 DNA reads TGTGCCAGCAGCGACAGGGGAGATACGCAGTATTTT.

V usage is TRBV9 and J usage is TRBJ2-7, with 10 bases matching TRBD2. The V and J ends lost 0 bases and 3 bases, in that order; junction bases with no gene match: 0. The V gene's germline CDR1 is SGDLS and CDR2 YYNGEE. The CDR3 has 14 amino acids. The chain's CDR3 is CASSVGTSGYEQYF. CDR3 nucleotides: TGTGCCAGCAGCGTAGGGACTAGCGGCTACGAGCAGTACTTC.

This chain connects TRBV27 to TRBJ1-1, with TRBD1 as a possible D gene (6 bases). V was shortened by 4 bases and J by 5 bases, with 8 bases between the two germline ends. The CDR3 is 12 residues long. CDR1 and CDR2 (germline): MNHEY, SMNVEV (reference sequence). The CDR3 sequence: CASSSQGTEAFF. Written as DNA, the CDR3 is TGTGCCAGCAGTTCTCAGGGGACTGAAGCTTTCTTT.

The count of this clone is one. The chain is built from TRBV27 and TRBJ2-7; tentative D call: TRBD2 (6 bases). Germline V gives CDR1 MNHEY, CDR2 SMNVEV (reference sequence). The CDR3 runs to 14 residues. Between the trimmed V and J ends, which lost 2 bases and 0 bases, there was a span of 8 bases. The CDR3 loop reads CASSLAGFSYEQYF. The CDR3 bases are TGTGCCAGCAGTTTAGCGGGATTCTCCTACGAGCAGTACTTC.

DNA for the CDR3: TGTGCCAGCAGCGACAGGGGGCGAGGCACAGATACGCAGTATTTT. This codes for CASSDRGRGTDTQYF. The V call is TRBV7-9, the J call TRBJ2-3; 10 bases are shared with TRBD1. The junction had 3 bases not matched to a gene; V was cut back by 5 bases and J by 1 base. Germline lookup yields CDR1 SEHNR and CDR2 FQNEAQ (reference sequence). This CDR3 has 15 residues. The whole variable domain, remainder taken from reference TRBV7-9 and TRBJ2-3, is DTGVSQNPRHKITKRGQNVTFRCDPISEHNRLYWYRQTLGQGPEFLTYFQNEAQLEKSRLLSDRFSAERPKGSFSTLEIQRTEQGDSAMYLCASSDRGRGTDTQYFGPGTRLTVL.

This chain connects TRBV5-1 to TRBJ2-5; TRBD2 matches at 11 bases. The CDR3 contains 17 residues. V shed 2 bases, J shed 5 bases, and the junction held 11 bases outside the gene matches. Germline V gives CDR1 SGHRS, CDR2 YFSETQ. CDR3 DNA sequence: TGCGCCAGCAGCTTTGGTGGTAGCGGGGGGGCGGAGGAGACCCAGTACTTC. It is translated as CASSFGGSGGAEETQYF.

The CDR3 protein is CASSAAGTAYGYTF. The CDR3 DNA follows: TGTGCCAGCAGCGCTGCCGGGACAGCCTATGGCTACACCTTC. The rearrangement links TRBV28 to TRBJ1-2; 7 bases fit TRBD1. Germline V gene sequence: CDR1 MDHEN, CDR2 SYDVKM. This CDR3 has 14 amino acids. J gave up 4 bases and V 6 bases, and 8 bases lay outside the gene matches.

The chain joins TRBV21-1 to TRBJ1-4; the tabulated D call, TRBD1, remains unverified against the DNA. TRBV21-1 is a documented pseudogene. The CDR3 runs to 16 residues. The CDR3 loop is CASSNPGTGRNEKLFF. The DNA for the CDR3 is TGTGCCAGCAGCAATCCCGGGACAGGACGGAATGAAAAACTGTTTTTT.

J is TRBJ2-2 and V is TRBV9; 8 nucleotides agree with TRBD1. Germline CDR1 SGDLS, CDR2 YYNGEE. Trimming removed 0 bases from V and 5 bases from J; junction bases left unmatched: 12. The CDR3 sequence is 18 residues long. Here the CDR3 reads CASSVDFSGQGKTGELFF. The DNA of the CDR3 is TGTGCCAGCAGCGTAGATTTCTCAGGACAGGGAAAGACCGGGGAGCTGTTTTTT.

The chain couples TRBV10-3 to TRBJ2-2, with D possibly being TRBD2 (5 bases). CDR1 and CDR2 from the germline V gene are ENHRY and SYGVKD. This CDR3 is 17 amino acids long. The V and J ends lost 0 bases and 6 bases respectively, with 17 bases between them. The CDR3 is CAISESSERYVAGELFF. The CDR3, as DNA: TGTGCCATCAGTGAGTCATCGGAGCGGTATGTTGCCGGGGAGCTGTTTTTT.

V usage is TRBV28 and J usage is TRBJ2-3, with a possible D match to TRBD1 (5 bases). The V end was cut by 3 bases, the J end by 4 bases, with 5 bases between. Germline V CDR1 and CDR2: MDHEN, SYDVKM. The CDR3 runs 12 residues. The CDR3 loop reads CASSLGPDTQYF. CDR3 bases: TGTGCCAGCAGTTTGGGGCCAGATACGCAGTATTTT.

The chain uses TRBV6-5 and TRBJ2-7; D not resolved. Between the trimmed V and J ends, which lost 0 bases and 2 bases, there was a span of 5 bases. CDR1 is MNHEY, CDR2 SVGAGI, per germline. The CDR3 has 13 residues. CDR3 region: CASSYSPAYEQYF. CDR3 coding DNA: TGTGCCAGCAGTTACTCGCCAGCCTACGAGCAGTACTTC.

The chain carries TRBV7-9 and TRBJ2-7; 9 positions match TRBD1. From germline, CDR1 is SEHNR and CDR2 FQNEAQ (reference sequence). The CDR3 totals 13 residues. Unmatched junction bases numbered 6, after V lost 6 bases and J lost 6 bases. This CDR3 reads CASRPGTGFEQYF. The DNA for the CDR3 is TGTGCCAGCAGGCCCGGGACAGGGTTCGAGCAGTACTTC.

The chain employs TRBV7-6 and TRBJ2-7, with D perhaps matching TRBD2 (6 bases). Germline V lookup: CDR1 SGHVS, CDR2 FNYEAQ. The CDR3 spans 14 residues. V was shortened by 3 bases and J by 4 bases, with 13 bases between the two germline ends. CDR3 nucleotides: TGTGCCAGCAGCTTTGGAGGGAGCGGGTACGAGCAGTACTTC. Residues: CASSFGGSGYEQYF.

The chain has TRBV9 and TRBJ2-3; no reliable D call. Germline values: CDR1 SGDLS, CDR2 YYNGEE. Trimming removed 0 bases at V and 3 bases at J, with 5 bases between. This CDR3 spans 13 amino acids. The CDR3 sequence: CASSVVTTDTQYF. In nucleotides, the CDR3 is TGTGCCAGCAGCGTAGTCACTACAGATACGCAGTATTTT.